The 4 T cell receptor beta chains listed next were all sequenced from one sample in a study of cytomegalovirus exposure and HLA in healthy donors. 60 Vbeta and 13 Jbeta primers were used in PCR. The table came from immunoSEQ multiplex PCR; TCRdb's copy has only in-frame clones and leaves some out. The table lists 150,000 to 200,000 clones, 60% to 75% of them singletons, with approximately 3% in the top ten. Sequenced material: PBMCs. The receptors stem from a woman aged 45-65 years in good health and CMV-seropositive.

This clone was observed a handful of times. The chain is built from TRBV7-9 and TRBJ1-3; D gene uncertain. This CDR3 comprises 16 residues. Germline V gene sequence: CDR1 SEHNR, CDR2 FQNEAQ (reference sequence). Trimming removed 3 bases from V and 2 bases from J, with 14 bases in between. CDR3 amino acids: CASSFIRPVTGNTIYF. The CDR3 region has the DNA TGTGCCAGCAGCTTTATCCGCCCGGTGACTGGAAACACCATATATTTT.

This chain joins TRBV18 and TRBJ2-3; 7 nucleotides agree with TRBD1. CDR3 length: 14 amino acids. The V and J ends lost 3 bases and 4 bases, in that order; junction bases with no gene match: 4. Germline CDR1 KGHSH, CDR2 LQKENI. CDR3 sequence (DNA): TGTGCCAGCTCACCGTTCCAGGGGGCAGATACGCAGTATTTT. Translated, it gives CASSPFQGADTQYF.

This clone was picked up a small number of times. The rearrangement links TRBV6-1 to TRBJ1-5; D is perhaps TRBD1 (6 bases). The germline V and J ends were trimmed by 8 bases and 6 bases, with 17 bases remaining between them. CDR1 and CDR2 (germline): MNHNS, SASEGT. The CDR3 consists of 14 residues. The CDR3 DNA follows: TGTGCCAGCGGGGAACAGGGACGGGTTCAGCCCCAGCATTTT. This translates into CASGEQGRVQPQHF.

The rearrangement links TRBV5-1 to TRBJ2-3; 9 positions match TRBD2. The CDR3 has 16 amino acids. Looked up from germline, CDR1 is SGHRS and CDR2 is YFSETQ. V was clipped by 1 base and J by 6 bases; unmatched bases: 9. In DNA form, the CDR3 reads TGCGCCAGCAGCTTGTGGTTAGCAAGCGGGGGGGATACGCAGTATTTT. It encodes CASSLWLASGGDTQYF.